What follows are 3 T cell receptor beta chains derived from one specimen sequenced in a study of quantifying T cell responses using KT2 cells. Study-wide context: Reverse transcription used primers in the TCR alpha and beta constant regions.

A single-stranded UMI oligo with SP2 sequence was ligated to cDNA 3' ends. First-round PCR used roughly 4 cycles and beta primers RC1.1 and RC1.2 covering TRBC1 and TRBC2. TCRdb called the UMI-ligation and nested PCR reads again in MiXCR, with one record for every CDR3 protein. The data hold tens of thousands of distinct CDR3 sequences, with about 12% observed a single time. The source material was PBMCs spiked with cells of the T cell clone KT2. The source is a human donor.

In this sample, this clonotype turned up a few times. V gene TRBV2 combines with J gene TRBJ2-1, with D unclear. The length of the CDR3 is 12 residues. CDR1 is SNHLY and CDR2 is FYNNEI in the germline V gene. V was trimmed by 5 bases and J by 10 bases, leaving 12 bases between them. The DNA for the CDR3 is TGTGCCAGCAGTAGAATATTGGTGGAGCAGTTCTTC. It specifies CASSRILVEQFF.

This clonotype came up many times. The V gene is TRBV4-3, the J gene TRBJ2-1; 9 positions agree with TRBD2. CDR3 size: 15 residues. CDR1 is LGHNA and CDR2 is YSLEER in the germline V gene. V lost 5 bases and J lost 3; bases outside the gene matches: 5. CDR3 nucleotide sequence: TGCGCCAGCAGCTTTGAAGCGGGAGGCTACAATGAGCAGTTCTTC. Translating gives CASSFEAGGYNEQFF.

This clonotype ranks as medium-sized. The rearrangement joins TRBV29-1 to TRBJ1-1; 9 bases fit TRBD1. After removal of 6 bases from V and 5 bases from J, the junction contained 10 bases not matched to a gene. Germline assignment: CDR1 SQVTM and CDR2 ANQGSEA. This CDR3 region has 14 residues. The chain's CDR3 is CSVVDRGSRTEAFF. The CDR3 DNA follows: TGCAGCGTCGTAGACAGGGGGAGTCGGACTGAAGCTTTCTTT.